This T cell receptor (beta chain) stems from a study of blood T cell repertoires in COVID-19. The repertoire was sequenced with immunoSEQ multiplex PCR; TCRdb's copy has only in-frame clones and lacks some. The data hold approximately 93,000 clones, with approximately 79% observed a single time. Trimming pared 4 bases from V and 7 bases from J, leaving 15 bases between. The CDR3 is 14 amino acids. Germline-derived CDR1 and CDR2 are SGDLS and YYNGEE. The V call is TRBV9, the J call TRBJ2-1; no reliable D call. Material for sequencing was peripheral blood. The TCR originated in a man between 70 and 80 years old with COVID-19, enrolled during active disease. CDR3 bases: TGTGCCAGCAGCCCCCTGCAGGCAACAAATGAGCAGTTCTTC. Its translation: CASSPLQATNEQFF.